Below, one T cell receptor beta chain is given with its context. This clonotype was counted at least ten times. No antigen is known for it. No base quality values were provided; no much bigger clone lies one nucleotide off. TCR beta CDR3 regions were amplified from RNA transcripts for repertoire sequencing. A first-round RT-PCR used HTBI primers with the Qiagen OneStep RT-PCR kit, followed by a second-round multiplex PCR, size selection and purification. Libraries were sequenced paired-end with 100 bp reads on an Illumina HiSeq2000. Concerning the study's data processing: SOAPnuke was used to process the reads, throwing out any read that had adapters, had uncalled bases, had a mean Phred below 15, or lacked an exact constant-primer or identifier match. COPE v1.2.5 was used to merge high-quality paired reads. Each unique nucleotide sequence was treated as a clonotype, and MiTCR v1.1 was used to align the clonotypes to the IMGT TRB V, D and J references. The analysis was limited to V-J combinations with a frequency above 0.0001, which together covered approximately 99% of repertoires. A TCR clonal expansion and chaos score per V-J combination was defined as the ratio of F50 clonal expansion to chaos observed in the TCRdist matrix. Welch's t-statistics and random forest were used to reduce features to over ten V-J combinations, which were fed into a naive Bayes classifier. The Morisita-Horn index was used to measure how similar the thyroid and blood repertoires were. In-frame beta chains were kept once TCRdb had trimmed the public reads at Q25 with fastp and called clones with MiXCR. Rows with a matching CDR3 protein are joined into one entry that keeps the most common DNA and genes. TCRdb, rather than the study authors, made the V and J calls. The sample table lists about 180,000 distinct CDR3 sequences, under 40% of them with a count of one. The top ten hold roughly 5.2% of the sample.

These data are taken from a study of Graves' ophthalmopathy and Graves' hyperthyroidism (dated by TCRdb to 2017 to 2018). Regarding the study in general: Peripheral blood was collected before any treatment was given, at the time of initial diagnosis. The study used TCR beta repertoire signatures to distinguish Graves' ophthalmopathy from Graves' hyperthyroidism and to predict progression to ophthalmopathy. In total, some 130 blood samples were TCR-sequenced: some 40 ophthalmopathy, about 75 hyperthyroidism and some 17 hyperthyroidism-to-ophthalmopathy patients. To explore V-J signatures that separate ophthalmopathy from hyperthyroidism, a discovery set of 95 to 100 patients was enrolled, consisting of about 41 with ophthalmopathy and some 56 with stable hyperthyroidism. An independent validation cohort comprised some 19 hyperthyroidism patients and 15 to 17 patients who later progressed from hyperthyroidism to ophthalmopathy. In over 5 hyperthyroidism patients, the T-cell repertoire of thyroid tissue was compared with the T-cell repertoire of blood. Following sampling, methimazole starting at 30 mg daily was administered to hyperthyroidism patients, and high-dose intravenous methylprednisolone was administered to ophthalmopathy patients. The roughly 91 discovery patients were randomly divided into training and test sets at a 7:3 ratio. What the research found in general, with its limitations: The 13-signature model separated ophthalmopathy from stable hyperthyroidism with approximately 90% sensitivity and roughly 84% specificity in cross-validation, and 80%/75% in the test set. Among expanded thyroid clonotypes with frequency above 0.001, most also showed up in blood, which suggests that blood repertoires may reflect the thyroid immune response. In validation, the model predicted ophthalmopathy progression with over 60% sensitivity and less than 80% specificity; fewer than 15 predicted patients were CT-confirmed with GO in a median of around 6 months. Sample size was not predetermined statistically, and investigators were not blinded to group allocation.

In the germline V gene, CDR1 corresponds to SGHTA and CDR2 to FQGNSA. From the cysteine through the phenylalanine, the CDR3 covers 16 amino acids. The read is trimmed to its CDR3 DNA, 48 bases read in frame from base 1. At the junction V is shortened by 4 bases and J by 0 bases; bases outside the gene matches: 4. Patients with ophthalmopathy had moderately to severely active disease, with a Clinical Activity Score of 3 or more, a NOSPECS grade of 4 or more, and a disease duration of less than 3 months. Patients were excluded if they had other autoimmune diseases, uncontrolled infections, pregnancy or lactation. Diagnosis relied on clinical symptoms, serum thyroxine, TRAb, thyroid ultrasound and orbital computed tomography. Using Ficoll-Paque density gradient centrifugation, PBMCs were isolated from 8.5 to 10 ml of fresh peripheral blood. Total RNA was extracted using Trizol reagent, and RNA quality was checked on an Agilent 2100 Bioanalyzer.

The sequence was collected from a woman aged 40 to 50 with Graves' ophthalmopathy. Donor details come from another sample of the same person, matched by shared clones. The rearrangement combines TRBV7-2 with TRBJ2-4; 9 junctional bases match TRBD1. The sample comprised peripheral blood. The CDR3: CASSSGQGLAKNIQYF. The DNA is as follows: TGTGCCAGCAGCTCAGGACAGGGGCTAGCCAAAAACATTCAGTACTTC.